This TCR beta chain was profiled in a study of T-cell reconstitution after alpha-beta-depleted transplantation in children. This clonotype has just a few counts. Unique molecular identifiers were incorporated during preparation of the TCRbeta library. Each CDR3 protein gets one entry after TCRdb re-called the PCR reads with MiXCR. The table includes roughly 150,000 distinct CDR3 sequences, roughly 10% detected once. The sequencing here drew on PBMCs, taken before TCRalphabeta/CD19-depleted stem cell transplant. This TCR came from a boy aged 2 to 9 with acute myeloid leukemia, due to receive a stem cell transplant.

The CDR3 here is CASSVPQLMVYGYTF. Here the CDR3 DNA reads TGTGCCAGCAGTGTTCCACAGTTGATGGTCTATGGCTACACCTTC. The chain employs TRBV28 and TRBJ1-2; unclear D gene. CDR1 and CDR2 (germline): MDHEN, SYDVKM. Trimming shortened V by 5 bases and J by 4 bases, and 17 bases separated the two germline ends. The CDR3 sequence is 15 residues long.